This T cell receptor (beta chain) was sequenced for a study of shared clonotypes between healthy human individuals. The data were produced by immunoSEQ multiplex PCR, yet TCRdb's version contains in-frame clones alone and is incomplete. Found here are over a million clones, approximately 96% of them singletons; the top ten hold approximately 1.2%. Notes on this clone: Its cognate antigen is unknown.

The J segment lost 0 bases and the V segment lost 4 bases, leaving 10 bases of the junction unmatched. The germline CDR1 and CDR2 sequences are ENHRY and SYGVKD. There are 17 residues in the CDR3. Study-level points and caveats: There were few donors, and this limited the genetic and exposure-history diversity represented.

Sequencing was carried out using naive CD4+ T cells sorted from blood. Subset indicated: CD45RA+ positively selected. This chain uses TRBV10-3 with TRBJ2-7; 9 bases are a match to TRBD2. This sequence was found in a man aged 25 to 40 in good health. This chain's CDR3 is CAISGQRGREGSYEQYF. In DNA, the CDR3 is TGTGCCATCAGTGGACAACGGGGGCGGGAGGGCTCCTACGAGCAGTACTTC.